The 8 T cell receptor beta chains below come from one sample, sequenced in a study of neoadjuvant nivolumab and ipilimumab in lung cancer (TCRdb year 2020). Library creation used the immunoSEQ multiplex PCR assay. TCRdb mirrors the immuneACCESS table, restricted to in-frame sequences. Some clones are absent from its copies; in checked studies, under half trace to an unresolved V gene, and the reason for the others is unknown. In all, the sample holds 30,000 to 35,000 clones, and 92% of those were seen once. 2% to 2.5% of the sample is taken by the ten largest. Per the publication, the time point label means: at surgical resection after neoadjuvant nivolumab +/- ipilimumab. The material was peripheral blood, obtained after neoadjuvant nivolumab, alone or with ipilimumab, at or shortly before surgery. Receptors were obtained from an adult with non-small cell lung cancer.

Details on this clone: Compared with germline, one end of the junction differs, possibly owing to a read error. The chain has TRBV7-8 and TRBJ2-5; a weak D match, TRBD2 (6 bases). Germline CDR1 and CDR2: SGHVS and FQNEAQ. The CDR3 length is 13 residues. The CDR3: CATTPGRDQLIHF. CDR3 nucleotides: TGTGCCACCACGCCCGGGAGAGATCAGTTAATCCACTTC.

This clone has just one count. The CDR3 loop is CASSLPLARETQYF. The CDR3 DNA is TGTGCCAGCAGCTTGCCACTAGCTAGGGAGACCCAGTACTTC. The V and J genes are TRBV5-6 and TRBJ2-5, with D possibly matching TRBD2 (6 bases). The germline V gene encodes CDR1 SGHDT and CDR2 YYEEEE. This CDR3 spans 14 amino acids. V was clipped by 1 base and J by 5 bases, with 12 bases between them.

This rearrangement joins TRBV19 to TRBJ2-1; 9 bases match TRBD1. V shed 10 bases and J 7 bases; nucleotides not matched to a gene: 20. The germline V gene encodes CDR1 LNHDA and CDR2 SQIVND (reference sequence). The CDR3 contains 17 residues. Here the CDR3 reads CATARGTGSGSRNEQFF. In DNA, the CDR3 is TGTGCCACCGCCCGAGGGACAGGGTCCGGGTCTCGGAATGAGCAGTTCTTC.

The V call is TRBV6-6, the J call TRBJ2-2, with 9 bases fitting TRBD2. Germline V CDR1 and CDR2: MNHNY, SVGAGI (reference sequence). This CDR3 has 14 residues. Trimming cost V 2 bases and J 8 bases; bases outside gene matches: 3. The CDR3 DNA reads as TGTGCCAGCAGTTACAGTAGCGGGGGTGGGGAGCTGTTTTTT. This codes for CASSYSSGGGELFF.

The V and J genes are TRBV7-6 and TRBJ2-1; D gene uncertain. This CDR3 comprises 12 residues. Trimming shortened V by 3 bases and J by 10 bases, and 10 bases separated the two germline ends. Looked up from germline, CDR1 is SGHVS and CDR2 is FNYEAQ. Here the CDR3 DNA reads TGTGCCAGCAGCTTGAATCCGAACGAGCAGTTCTTC. Protein: CASSLNPNEQFF.

The chain is built from TRBV18 and TRBJ2-5, with 10 bases fitting TRBD2. Germline V CDR1 and CDR2: KGHSH, LQKENI. V lost 2 bases, J lost 5 bases, and 2 bases stayed unmatched. The CDR3 loop spans 14 amino acids. The CDR3 DNA follows: TGTGCCAGCTCACCAATAGCGGGAGGCGAGACCCAGTACTTC. Amino acids: CASSPIAGGETQYF.

This chain links TRBV10-3 with TRBJ1-5, with 9 bases that match TRBD1. Germline-derived CDR1 and CDR2 are ENHRY and SYGVKD. This CDR3 has 15 residues. Trimming removed 0 bases from V and 4 bases from J; junction bases left unmatched: 1. The CDR3 DNA is TGTGCCATCAGTGAGTCGGGACAGGGTAATCAGCCCCAGCATTTT. Translating it yields CAISESGQGNQPQHF.

This clone was seen a single time. The chain joins TRBV11-2 to TRBJ2-3; D is unclear. Trimming shortened V by 5 bases and J by 10 bases, and 16 bases separated the two germline ends. Germline CDR1 is SGHAT and CDR2 is FQNNGV. This CDR3 region has 13 residues. The CDR3 sequence: CASSVDWEIAQYF. The CDR3 nucleotides are TGTGCCAGCAGCGTTGACTGGGAAATAGCGCAGTATTTT.